This TCR beta chain was retrieved from a study of shared clonotypes between healthy human individuals. Generated by immunoSEQ multiplex PCR, the TCRdb table keeps only in-frame clones and is missing some. The table lists about 2 million clones, about 95% of them singletons, with 0.9% to 1.4% in the top ten. CD45RO-negative, CCR7-selected cells formed the naive CD8 fraction, which excluded terminally differentiated effector memory CD45RA+ cells. J lost 5 bases, V lost 1 base, and 4 bases had no gene match. Germline loops: CDR1 MDHEN, CDR2 SYDVKM. This CDR3 region has 14 residues. J is TRBJ1-2 and V is TRBV28; 7 bases are a match to TRBD1. Source material: naive CD8+ T cells sorted from blood. This TCR was sampled from a man between 18 and 29 years old in good health. As DNA, the CDR3 is TGTGCCAGCAGTTTATCAGGGGGAGGTTATGGCTACACCTTC. Translated: CASSLSGGGYGYTF.